This T cell receptor beta chain was sequenced during a study of cytomegalovirus exposure and HLA in healthy donors. As regards this clone: Antigen unknown.

PCR primers comprised 60 Vbeta and 13 Jbeta primers. Produced via immunoSEQ multiplex PCR; TCRdb's table is partial and in-frame only. The table lists roughly 160,000 clones, roughly 80% of them singletons. Findings and limits, study-wide: Immune exposure information comprised only CMV serostatus.

Germline CDR1 reads SNHLY; CDR2 reads FYNNEI. Trimming took 0 bases from V and 4 from J, leaving 12 bases between them. The CDR3 has 15 residues. The chain recombines TRBV2 with TRBJ1-2; D is possibly TRBD1 (5 bases). The TCR was taken from a male donor in good health and CMV-seronegative. Sequencing was carried out using PBMCs. The CDR3 is CASSEAQDTFYGYTF. In nucleotides, the CDR3 is TGTGCCAGCAGTGAAGCGCAGGACACCTTCTATGGCTACACCTTC.